The 20 T cell receptor beta chains given below trace back to one sample, sequenced in a study of regulatory and conventional T cells in RAG deficiency (TCRdb year 2017). Library method: the immunoSEQ multiplex PCR assay. TCRdb retrieved this table from immuneACCESS and kept in-frame rearrangements only. Not all clones are present; in checked studies, unresolved V genes account for under half, and no reason is known for the remainder. This sample lists tens of thousands of clones; around nine tenths were detected once. The ten largest clones take up over 0.7% of the sample. Before genomic DNA was extracted, regulatory T cells were isolated from blood as CD4+CD25-high CD127-low cells. These data also formed part of another study, on regulatory T cells. As noted in the second study: In the multiplex PCR, 52 forward TRBV primers and 13 reverse TRBJ primers were used, and assay-based and computational corrections were applied for amplification bias.

The sequenced material came from Tregs sorted from blood. All receptors come from a human donor in good health.

Note on this clone: One end of the junction varies from germline; a read error may be responsible. The J gene is TRBJ2-7, the V gene TRBV28, with TRBD2 matching over 9 bases. The CDR3 length is 13 residues. The germline V gene encodes CDR1 MDHEN and CDR2 SYDVKM. CDR3 sequence (DNA): TGTGCCAGCAGTTCCCGGTTCGAGCGGGGGGCTAACTTC. Amino acid sequence: CASSSRFERGANF. The full variable domain, its missing parts supplied by reference TRBV28 and TRBJ2-7, is DVKVTQSSRYLVKRTGEKVFLECVQDMDHENMFWYRQDPGLGLRLIYFSYDVKMKEKGDIPEGYSVSREKKERFSLILESASTNQTSMYLCASSSRFERGANFGPGTRLTVT.

V is TRBV4-2 and J is TRBJ2-7; D possibly uses TRBD1 or TRBD2 (6 bases each). CDR1 is LGHNA and CDR2 is YNFKEQ in the germline V gene. The CDR3 spans 15 residues. V shed 1 base and J shed 6 bases, with 16 bases lying between them. The CDR3 here is CASSQGPEGGREQYF. Here the CDR3 DNA reads TGTGCCAGCAGCCAAGGTCCTGAGGGGGGTCGCGAGCAGTACTTC.

V usage is TRBV5-6 and J usage is TRBJ1-2; weak D call: TRBD1 (6 bases). Germline V gene lookup returns CDR1 SGHDT and CDR2 YYEEEE. The CDR3 spans 13 residues. The V gene lost 2 bases and the J gene lost 7 bases, with 12 bases spanning the gap. The CDR3 coding sequence is TGTGCCAGCAGCTTTGGGGGGGCTGGTGGCTACACCTTC. Amino acids: CASSFGGAGGYTF.

This clone was recorded once. This chain uses TRBV9 with TRBJ2-4; D is perhaps TRBD1 (6 bases). The germline CDR1 and CDR2 sequences are SGDLS and YYNGEE. The CDR3 sequence is 14 residues long. The V end lost 1 base, the J end lost 9 bases, and 14 bases lay between the germline ends. The DNA of the CDR3 is TGTGCCAGCAGCGTACTGACAGGTCGTATCATTCAGTACTTC. It codes for CASSVLTGRIIQYF. The full variable domain, its missing parts supplied by reference TRBV9 and TRBJ2-4, is DSGVTQTPKHLITATGQRVTLRCSPRSGDLSVYWYQQSLDQGLQFLIQYYNGEERAKGNILERFSAQQFPDLHSELNLSSLELGDSALYFCASSVLTGRIIQYFGAGTRLSVL.

This chain uses TRBV25-1 with TRBJ2-3, with 7 bases aligning to TRBD1. V shed 7 bases, J shed 3 bases, and the junction held 4 bases outside the gene matches. The CDR3 loop spans 13 amino acids. CDR1 is MGHDK and CDR2 is SYGVNS in the germline V gene. The CDR3 spells CASTRQGTDTQYF. The CDR3 nucleotides are TGTGCCAGCACCCGACAGGGAACAGATACGCAGTATTTT.

The V call is TRBV5-5, the J call TRBJ2-1; possible D gene TRBD2, 6 bases. The CDR3 has 18 residues. Trimming shortened V by 0 bases and J by 3 bases, and 19 bases separated the two germline ends. Germline CDR1 SGHKS, CDR2 YYEKEE (reference sequence). The CDR3 nucleotides are TGTGCCAGCAGCTTGGCCCCGGGTGCGGGACCAGGCTACAATGAGCAGTTCTTC. Protein product: CASSLAPGAGPGYNEQFF.

The J gene is TRBJ1-2, the V gene TRBV25-1; D is unresolved. The length of the CDR3 is 13 residues. CDR1 MGHDK and CDR2 SYGVNS come from the germline V gene. Trimming shortened V by 5 bases and J by 8 bases, and 15 bases separated the two germline ends. CDR3 sequence reads: CASSSNLISGYTF. CDR3 bases: TGTGCCAGCAGTTCCAATCTGATTTCAGGCTACACCTTC.

The chain carries TRBV5-1 and TRBJ1-4; 7 bases match TRBD1. This CDR3 comprises 14 residues. Germline values: CDR1 SGHRS, CDR2 YFSETQ. The J segment lost 8 bases and the V segment lost 4 bases, leaving 8 bases of the junction unmatched. The CDR3 spells CASSMRTGLEKLFF. The CDR3, as DNA: TGCGCCAGCAGCATGCGGACAGGTCTCGAAAAACTGTTTTTT.

The V and J genes are TRBV5-1 and TRBJ1-3; D is ambiguous. Deletions cut 4 bases from V and 0 bases from J, with 17 bases between. The CDR3 totals 17 residues. In germline, CDR1 is SGHRS, CDR2 YFSETQ. CDR3 in DNA: TGCGCCAGCAGCGTATCCGGACGGCGGAGCTCTGGAAACACCATATATTTT. It translates to CASSVSGRRSSGNTIYF.

This clone appeared once. The J gene is TRBJ1-1, the V gene TRBV5-5; D perhaps matches TRBD1 (6 bases). V lost 0 bases to trimming and J lost 2 bases, with 14 bases between them. Germline CDR1 SGHKS, CDR2 YYEKEE (reference sequence). The CDR3 extends over 16 amino acids. CDR3: CASSLDMGGTNTEAFF. The CDR3 DNA reads TGTGCCAGCAGCTTGGATATGGGGGGCACTAACACTGAAGCTTTCTTT.

The genes are TRBV18 and TRBJ1-4; 7 bases are a match to TRBD1. The germline V gene has CDR1 KGHSH and CDR2 LQKENI. V was pared by 3 bases and J by 2 bases, with 6 bases of the junction left unmatched. CDR3 size: 16 residues. The CDR3 here is CASSPPSQGTNEKLFF. The CDR3 DNA reads TGTGCCAGCTCACCCCCATCACAGGGGACTAATGAAAAACTGTTTTTT.

This rearrangement joins TRBV19 to TRBJ2-1; 10 nucleotides match TRBD2. The CDR3 covers 16 residues. Germline CDR1 is LNHDA and CDR2 is SQIVND (reference sequence). V trimming: 7 bases; J trimming: 8 bases; junction bases outside the gene matches: 14. The CDR3 DNA reads TGTGCCAGTAAGATTTGGGGGACTAGCGAAGCCCATGAGCAGTTCTTC. Encoded protein: CASKIWGTSEAHEQFF.

The chain combines TRBV5-4 with TRBJ2-7; 8 bases match TRBD1. Germline CDR1 reads SGHNT; CDR2 reads YYREEE (reference sequence). J lost 0 bases, V lost 4 bases, and 6 bases had no gene match. The length of the CDR3 is 15 residues. The CDR3 sequence: CASSQPGQVSYEQYF. The CDR3 DNA is TGTGCCAGCAGCCAACCGGGACAGGTCTCCTACGAGCAGTACTTC.

This clone was seen only a few times. The V gene is TRBV10-3, the J gene TRBJ1-2; 7 nucleotides match TRBD1. The CDR3 has 13 amino acids. Germline CDR1 is ENHRY and CDR2 is SYGVKD. The trim removed 5 bases at V and 6 bases at J, leaving 6 bases unmatched. The CDR3 bases are TGTGCCATCAGTTCAACAGGGGAACATGGCTACACCTTC. Amino acids: CAISSTGEHGYTF.

The chain's CDR3 is CASTAGQETQYF. The CDR3 bases are TGTGCCAGCACGGCGGGGCAAGAGACCCAGTACTTC. The chain employs TRBV6-1 and TRBJ2-5; tentatively, D is TRBD2 (6 bases). Trimming took 7 bases from V and 2 from J, leaving 8 bases between them. CDR3 length: 12 residues. The germline V gene encodes CDR1 MNHNS and CDR2 SASEGT.

DNA for the CDR3: TGTGCCAGCAGTGACTCTGGACTAGCGGGAGAGACCCAGTACTTC. It specifies CASSDSGLAGETQYF. This rearrangement joins TRBV6-1 to TRBJ2-5, with TRBD2 matching over 11 bases. The ends lost 3 bases at V and 4 bases at J; junction bases unmatched: 4. The V gene's germline CDR1 is MNHNS and CDR2 SASEGT. This CDR3 is 15 amino acids long.

In this sample, this clone turned up a few times. V usage is TRBV25-1 and J usage is TRBJ2-1, with unresolved D. This CDR3 has 11 amino acids. Trimming shortened V by 5 bases and J by 8 bases, and 7 bases separated the two germline ends. The germline V gene has CDR1 MGHDK and CDR2 SYGVNS. As DNA, the CDR3 is TGTGCCAGCAGTCGGTGGGATGAGCAGTTCTTC. It translates to CASSRWDEQFF.

The chain employs TRBV7-9 and TRBJ2-7; 9 nucleotides match TRBD1. Germline V gives CDR1 SEHNR, CDR2 FQNEAQ (reference sequence). CDR3 length equals 18 residues. V gave up 1 base and J gave up 5 bases; unmatched junction bases: 15. The CDR3, as DNA: TGTGCCAGCAGCTTAGTAACCATGAGGACAGGGGAACACAACGAGCAGTACTTC. This sequence encodes CASSLVTMRTGEHNEQYF.

This chain links TRBV2 with TRBJ1-6; 8 bases match TRBD1. Trimming removed 4 bases from V and 7 bases from J; junction bases left unmatched: 3. Germline values: CDR1 SNHLY, CDR2 FYNNEI. The CDR3 totals 14 residues. CDR3: CASSGQGINSPLHF. The CDR3 DNA follows: TGTGCCAGCAGTGGACAGGGGATAAATTCACCCCTCCACTTT.

J is TRBJ2-1 and V is TRBV5-1, with 10 nucleotides matching TRBD2. This CDR3 contains 15 residues. V shed 3 bases and J 9 bases; nucleotides not matched to a gene: 9. CDR1 and CDR2 from the germline V gene are SGHRS and YFSETQ. CDR3 DNA sequence: TGCGCCAGCAGCTCCCTAGCGGGGGCGGTGGGTGAGCAGTTCTTC. Its protein is CASSSLAGAVGEQFF.